This T cell receptor (beta chain) was captured in a study of blood T cell repertoires in COVID-19. The V gene lost 1 base and the J gene lost 1 base, with 10 bases spanning the gap. The CDR3 has 15 amino acids. Germline CDR1 reads MGHRA; CDR2 reads YSYEKL. Per the study methods: Nucleated cell counts were estimated from reference gene primer amplification. The protocol was immunoSEQ multiplex PCR, while the TCRdb copy is restricted to in-frame clones and leaves out a portion. Clonal size and the V and J genes are those of that table, whereas D and trimming came from the DNA. Of 250,000 to 350,000 clones listed, 90% were seen once; the top ten hold 2.6%.

Sequenced material: PBMCs or T cells enriched from blood (not recorded which). The receptor was isolated from a man in his sixties who had recovered from COVID-19. The chain employs TRBV4-1 and TRBJ1-2; D not certain. The CDR3 sequence is CASSQGSGNNYGYTF. DNA for the CDR3: TGCGCCAGCAGCCAAGGATCGGGGAATAACTATGGCTACACCTTC.